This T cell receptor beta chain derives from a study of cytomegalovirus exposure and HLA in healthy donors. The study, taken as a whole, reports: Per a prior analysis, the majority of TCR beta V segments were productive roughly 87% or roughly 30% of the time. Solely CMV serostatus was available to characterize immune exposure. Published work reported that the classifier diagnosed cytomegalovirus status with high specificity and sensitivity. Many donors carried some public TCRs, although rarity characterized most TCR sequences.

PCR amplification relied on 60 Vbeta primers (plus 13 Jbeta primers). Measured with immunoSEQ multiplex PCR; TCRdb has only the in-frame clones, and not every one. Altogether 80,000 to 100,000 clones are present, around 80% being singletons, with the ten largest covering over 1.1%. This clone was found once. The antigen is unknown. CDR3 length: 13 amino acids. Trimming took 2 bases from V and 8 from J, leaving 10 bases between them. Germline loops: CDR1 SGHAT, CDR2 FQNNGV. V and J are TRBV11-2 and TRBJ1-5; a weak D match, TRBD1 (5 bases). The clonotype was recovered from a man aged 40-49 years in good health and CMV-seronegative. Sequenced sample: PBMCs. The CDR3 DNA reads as TGTGCCAGCAGCTTACAGGGCTTTGAGCCCCAGCATTTT. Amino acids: CASSLQGFEPQHF.